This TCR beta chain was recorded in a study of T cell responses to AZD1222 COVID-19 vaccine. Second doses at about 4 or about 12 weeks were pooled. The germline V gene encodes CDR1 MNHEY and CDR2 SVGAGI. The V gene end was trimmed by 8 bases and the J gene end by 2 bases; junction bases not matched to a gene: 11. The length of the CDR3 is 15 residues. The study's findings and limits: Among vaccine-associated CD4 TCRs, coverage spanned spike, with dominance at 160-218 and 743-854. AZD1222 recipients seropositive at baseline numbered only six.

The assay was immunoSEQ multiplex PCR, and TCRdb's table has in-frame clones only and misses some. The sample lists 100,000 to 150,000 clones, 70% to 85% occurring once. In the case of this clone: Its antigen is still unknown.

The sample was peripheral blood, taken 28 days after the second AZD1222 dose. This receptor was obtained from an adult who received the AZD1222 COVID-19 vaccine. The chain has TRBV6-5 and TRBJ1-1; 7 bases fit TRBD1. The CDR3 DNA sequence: TGTGCCAGCCAACCAGACTGGGACAGAAACACTGAAGCTTTCTTT. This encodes CASQPDWDRNTEAFF.